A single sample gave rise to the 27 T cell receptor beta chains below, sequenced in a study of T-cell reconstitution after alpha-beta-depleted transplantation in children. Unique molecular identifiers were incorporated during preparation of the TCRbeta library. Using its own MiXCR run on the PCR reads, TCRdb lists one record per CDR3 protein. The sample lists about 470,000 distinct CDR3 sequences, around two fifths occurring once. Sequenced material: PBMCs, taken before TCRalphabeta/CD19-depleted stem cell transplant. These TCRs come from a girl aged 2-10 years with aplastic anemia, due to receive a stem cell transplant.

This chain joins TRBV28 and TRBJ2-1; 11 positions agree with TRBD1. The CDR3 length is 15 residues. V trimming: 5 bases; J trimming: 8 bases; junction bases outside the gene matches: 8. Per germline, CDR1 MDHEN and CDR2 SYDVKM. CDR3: CASSGRDRGTDEQFF. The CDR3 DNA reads TGTGCCAGCAGTGGCCGGGACAGGGGGACGGATGAGCAGTTCTTC.

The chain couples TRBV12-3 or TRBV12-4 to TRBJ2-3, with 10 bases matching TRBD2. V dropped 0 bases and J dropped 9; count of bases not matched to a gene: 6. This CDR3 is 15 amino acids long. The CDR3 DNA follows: TGTGCCAGCAGTTTAGCCCTAGCGGGAGCTGGGACGCAGTATTTT. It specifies CASSLALAGAGTQYF.

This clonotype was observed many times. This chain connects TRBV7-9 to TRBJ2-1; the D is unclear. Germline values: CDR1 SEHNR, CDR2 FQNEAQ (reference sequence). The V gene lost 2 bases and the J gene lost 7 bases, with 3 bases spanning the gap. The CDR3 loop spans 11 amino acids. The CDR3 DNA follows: TGTGCCAGCAGCTTAACTAATGAGCAGTTCTTC. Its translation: CASSLTNEQFF.

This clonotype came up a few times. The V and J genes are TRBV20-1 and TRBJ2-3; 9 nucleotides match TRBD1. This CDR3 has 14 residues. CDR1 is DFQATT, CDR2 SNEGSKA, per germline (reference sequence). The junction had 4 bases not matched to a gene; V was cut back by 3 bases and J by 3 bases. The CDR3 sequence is CSASVDRGTDTQYF. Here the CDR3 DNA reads TGCAGTGCTAGTGTGGACAGGGGTACAGATACGCAGTATTTT.

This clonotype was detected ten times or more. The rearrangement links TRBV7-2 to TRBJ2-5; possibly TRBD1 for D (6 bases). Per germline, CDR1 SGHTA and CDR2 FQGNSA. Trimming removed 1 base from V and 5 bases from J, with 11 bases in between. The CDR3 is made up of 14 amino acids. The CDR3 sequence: CASSLDTGTETQYF. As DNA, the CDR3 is TGTGCCAGCAGCTTAGATACAGGGACGGAGACCCAGTACTTC. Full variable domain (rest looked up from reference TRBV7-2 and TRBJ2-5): GAGVSQSPSNKVTEKGKDVELRCDPISGHTALYWYRQSLGQGLEFLIYFQGNSAPDKSGLPSDRFSAERTGGSVSTLTIQRTQQEDSAVYLCASSLDTGTETQYFGPGTRLLVL.

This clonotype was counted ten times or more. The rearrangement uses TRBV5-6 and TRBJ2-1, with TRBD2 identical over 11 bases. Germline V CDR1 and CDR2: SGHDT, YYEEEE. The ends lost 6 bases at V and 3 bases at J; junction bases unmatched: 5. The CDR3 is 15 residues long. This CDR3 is CASTQGLADYNEQFF. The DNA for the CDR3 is TGTGCCAGCACCCAGGGACTAGCGGACTACAATGAGCAGTTCTTC.

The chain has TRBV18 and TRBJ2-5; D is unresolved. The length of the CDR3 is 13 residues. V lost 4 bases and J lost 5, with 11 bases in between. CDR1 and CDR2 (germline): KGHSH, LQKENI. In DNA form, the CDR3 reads TGTGCCAGCTCACTCAGCCGGACCGAGACCCAGTACTTC. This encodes CASSLSRTETQYF.

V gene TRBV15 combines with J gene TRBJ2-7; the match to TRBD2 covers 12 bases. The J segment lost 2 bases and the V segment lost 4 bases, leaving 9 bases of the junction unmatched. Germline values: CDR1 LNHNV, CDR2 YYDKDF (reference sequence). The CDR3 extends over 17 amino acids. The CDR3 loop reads CATSTLAGGTHAYEQYF. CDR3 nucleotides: TGTGCCACCAGCACACTAGCGGGGGGAACACACGCCTACGAGCAGTACTTC.

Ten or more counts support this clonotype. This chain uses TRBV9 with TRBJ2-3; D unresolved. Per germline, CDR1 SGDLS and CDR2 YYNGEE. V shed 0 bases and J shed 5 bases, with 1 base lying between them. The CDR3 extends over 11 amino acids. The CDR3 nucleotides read TGTGCCAGCAGCGTAGAAGATACGCAGTATTTT. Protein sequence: CASSVEDTQYF.

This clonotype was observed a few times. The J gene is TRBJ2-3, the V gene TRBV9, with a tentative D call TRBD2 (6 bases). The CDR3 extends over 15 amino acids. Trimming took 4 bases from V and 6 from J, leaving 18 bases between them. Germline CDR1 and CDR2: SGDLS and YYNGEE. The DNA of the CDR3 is TGTGCCAGCAGCCCTTGGGGGGATCCCGGGGATACGCAGTATTTT. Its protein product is CASSPWGDPGDTQYF. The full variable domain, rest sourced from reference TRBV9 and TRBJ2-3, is DSGVTQTPKHLITATGQRVTLRCSPRSGDLSVYWYQQSLDQGLQFLIQYYNGEERAKGNILERFSAQQFPDLHSELNLSSLELGDSALYFCASSPWGDPGDTQYFGPGTRLTVL.

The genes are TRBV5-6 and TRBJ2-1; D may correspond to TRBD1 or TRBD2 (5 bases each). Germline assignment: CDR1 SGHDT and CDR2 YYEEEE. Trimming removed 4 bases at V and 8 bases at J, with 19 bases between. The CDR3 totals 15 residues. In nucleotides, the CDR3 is TGTGCCAGCAGCGGAATACCGGGGCAGGGCTATGAGCAGTTCTTC. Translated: CASSGIPGQGYEQFF.

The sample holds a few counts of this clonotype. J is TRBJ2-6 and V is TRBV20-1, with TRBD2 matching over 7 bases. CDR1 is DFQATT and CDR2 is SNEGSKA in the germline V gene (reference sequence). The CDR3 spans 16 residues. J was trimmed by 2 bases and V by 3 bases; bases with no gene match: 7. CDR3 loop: CSARRGGDAGANVLTF. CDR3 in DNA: TGCAGTGCTAGGAGGGGAGGGGACGCTGGGGCCAACGTCCTGACTTTC.

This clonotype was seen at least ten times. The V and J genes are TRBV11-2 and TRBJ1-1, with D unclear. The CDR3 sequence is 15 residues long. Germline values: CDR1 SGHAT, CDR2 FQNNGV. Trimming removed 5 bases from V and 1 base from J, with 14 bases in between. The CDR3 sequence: CASSGEVDGNTEAFF. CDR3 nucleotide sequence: TGTGCCAGCAGCGGCGAGGTAGACGGGAACACTGAAGCTTTCTTT.

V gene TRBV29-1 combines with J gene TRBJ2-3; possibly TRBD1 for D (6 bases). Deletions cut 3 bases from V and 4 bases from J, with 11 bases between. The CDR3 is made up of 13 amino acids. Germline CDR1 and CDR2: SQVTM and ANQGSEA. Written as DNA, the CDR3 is TGCAGCGTTGATGGTGGGGGCTCAGATACGCAGTATTTT. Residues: CSVDGGGSDTQYF.

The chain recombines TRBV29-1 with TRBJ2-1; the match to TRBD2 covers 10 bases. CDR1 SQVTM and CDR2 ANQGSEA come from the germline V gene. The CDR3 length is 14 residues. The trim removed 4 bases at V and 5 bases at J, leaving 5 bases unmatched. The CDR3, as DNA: TGCAGCGTTGGTCTAGCGGGAGAGGACAATGAGCAGTTCTTC. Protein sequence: CSVGLAGEDNEQFF.

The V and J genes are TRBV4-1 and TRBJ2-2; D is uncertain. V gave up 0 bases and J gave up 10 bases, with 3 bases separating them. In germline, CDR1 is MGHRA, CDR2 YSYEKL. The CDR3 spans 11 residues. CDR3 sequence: CASSQDKELFF. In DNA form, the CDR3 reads TGCGCCAGCAGCCAAGATAAGGAGCTGTTTTTT.

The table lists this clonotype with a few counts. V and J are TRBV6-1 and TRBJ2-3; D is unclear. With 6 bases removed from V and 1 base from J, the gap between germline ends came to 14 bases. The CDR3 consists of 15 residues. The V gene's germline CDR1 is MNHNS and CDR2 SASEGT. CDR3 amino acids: CASRPLGLGTDTQYF. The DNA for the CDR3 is TGTGCCAGCAGACCATTAGGTCTCGGCACAGATACGCAGTATTTT.

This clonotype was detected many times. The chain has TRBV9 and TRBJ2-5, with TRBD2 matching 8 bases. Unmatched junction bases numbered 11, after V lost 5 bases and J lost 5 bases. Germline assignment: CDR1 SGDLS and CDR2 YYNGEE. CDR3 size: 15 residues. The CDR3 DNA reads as TGTGCCAGCAGTTCGCTCGGGGGGGTAGGTGAGACCCAGTACTTC. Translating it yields CASSSLGGVGETQYF.

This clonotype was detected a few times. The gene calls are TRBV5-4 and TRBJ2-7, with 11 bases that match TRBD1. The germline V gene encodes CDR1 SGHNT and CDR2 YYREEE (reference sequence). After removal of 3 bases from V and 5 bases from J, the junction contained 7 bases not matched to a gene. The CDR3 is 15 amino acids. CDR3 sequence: CASSSGGQGVNEQYF. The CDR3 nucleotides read TGTGCCAGCAGCTCTGGGGGACAGGGGGTAAACGAGCAGTACTTC.

CDR3 sequence (DNA): TGCGCCAGCAGCCAAGATGGGCTAGCGGGGGGTAGCTCCTACAATGAGCAGTTCTTC. Protein sequence: CASSQDGLAGGSSYNEQFF. V usage is TRBV4-1 and J usage is TRBJ2-1; 11 bases align to TRBD2. V was clipped by 0 bases and J by 0 bases; unmatched bases: 7. Germline V lookup: CDR1 MGHRA, CDR2 YSYEKL. This CDR3 contains 19 residues.

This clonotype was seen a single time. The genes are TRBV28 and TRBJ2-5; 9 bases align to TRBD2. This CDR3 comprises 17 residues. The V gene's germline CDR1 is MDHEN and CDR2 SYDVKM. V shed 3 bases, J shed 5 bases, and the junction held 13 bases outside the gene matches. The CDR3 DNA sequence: TGTGCCAGCAGTTTGGGCCGGATGGGACTAGCAGGCGAGACCCAGTACTTC. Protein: CASSLGRMGLAGETQYF.

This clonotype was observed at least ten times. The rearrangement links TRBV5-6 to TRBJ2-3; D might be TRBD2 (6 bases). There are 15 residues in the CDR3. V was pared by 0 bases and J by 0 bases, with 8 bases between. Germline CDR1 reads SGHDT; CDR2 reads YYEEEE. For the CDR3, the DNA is TGTGCCAGCAGCTTGGCGGGGGTTAGCACAGATACGCAGTATTTT. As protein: CASSLAGVSTDTQYF. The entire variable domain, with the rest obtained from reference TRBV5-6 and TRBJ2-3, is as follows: DAGVTQSPTHLIKTRGQQVTLRCSPKSGHDTVSWYQQALGQGPQFIFQYYEEEERQRGNFPDRFSGHQFPNYSSELNVNALLLGDSALYLCASSLAGVSTDTQYFGPGTRLTVL.

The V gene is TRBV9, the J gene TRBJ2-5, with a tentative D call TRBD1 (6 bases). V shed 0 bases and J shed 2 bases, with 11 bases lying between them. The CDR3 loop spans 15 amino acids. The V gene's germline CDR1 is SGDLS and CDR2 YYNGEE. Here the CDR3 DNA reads TGTGCCAGCAGCGTAGCTGTACAGGGACAAGAGACCCAGTACTTC. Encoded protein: CASSVAVQGQETQYF.

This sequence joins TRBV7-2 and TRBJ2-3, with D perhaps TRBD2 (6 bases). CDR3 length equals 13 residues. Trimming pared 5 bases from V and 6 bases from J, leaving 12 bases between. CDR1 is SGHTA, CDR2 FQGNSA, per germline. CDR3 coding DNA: TGTGCCAGCAGCCCCTGGGGGGATGATACGCAGTATTTT. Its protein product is CASSPWGDDTQYF.

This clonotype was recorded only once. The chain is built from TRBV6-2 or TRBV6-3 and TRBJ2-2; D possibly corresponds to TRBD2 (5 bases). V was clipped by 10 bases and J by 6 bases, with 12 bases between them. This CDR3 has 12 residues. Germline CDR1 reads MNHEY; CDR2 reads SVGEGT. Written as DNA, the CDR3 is TGTGCCACGCGGAGGAAAGCCGGGGAGCTGTTTTTT. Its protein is CATRRKAGELFF.

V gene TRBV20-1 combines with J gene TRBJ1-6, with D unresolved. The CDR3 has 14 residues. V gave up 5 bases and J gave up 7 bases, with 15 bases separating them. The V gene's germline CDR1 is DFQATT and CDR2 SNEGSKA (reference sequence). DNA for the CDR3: TGCAGTGCTCCCCAGGTAGGACCAAATTCACCCCTCCACTTT. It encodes CSAPQVGPNSPLHF.

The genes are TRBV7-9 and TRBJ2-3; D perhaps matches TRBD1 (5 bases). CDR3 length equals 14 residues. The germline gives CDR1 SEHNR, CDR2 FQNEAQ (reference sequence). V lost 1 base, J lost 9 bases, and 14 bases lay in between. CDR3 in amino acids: CASSLEGPRATQYF. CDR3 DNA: TGTGCCAGCAGCTTAGAGGGCCCCAGGGCGACGCAGTATTTT.